What follows are 6 T cell receptor beta chains derived from one specimen sequenced in a study of shared clonotypes between healthy human individuals (dated by TCRdb to the early 2020s). Libraries were built with the immunoSEQ multiplex PCR assay. TCRdb obtained this table from immuneACCESS and retained in-frame rearrangements with V and J assigned. These tables miss some clones; where compared with another copy, unresolved V genes account for less than half of the shortfall, and the remainder is unexplained. Here the sample has 450,000 to 500,000 clones; 79% occur a single time. In total, the top ten clones hold about 12% of the sample. The specimen was PBMCs. The source of these receptors is a woman aged 40 to 50 in good health. Some clones in this sample may be carry-over from other donors' samples.

The chain couples TRBV19 to TRBJ2-6; D gene unclear. The length of the CDR3 is 16 residues. The germline gives CDR1 LNHDA, CDR2 SQIVND (reference sequence). Trimming removed 4 bases at V and 2 bases at J, with 12 bases between. In DNA, the CDR3 is TGTGCCAGTAGTACCTCCTCTAGGGCTGGGGCCAACGTCCTGACTTTC. Its translation is CASSTSSRAGANVLTF.

This clone was detected once. The gene calls are TRBV7-9 and TRBJ1-1, with no clear D. This CDR3 is built from 13 residues. Trimming left V 5 bases short and J 2 bases short, with 9 bases between. Germline V CDR1 and CDR2: SEHNR, FQNEAQ (reference sequence). The DNA for the CDR3 is TGTGCCAGCAGCAATCGAAAAAACACTGAAGCTTTCTTT. Translation: CASSNRKNTEAFF. Supplemented by reference TRBV7-9 and TRBJ1-1, the full variable domain reads DTGVSQNPRHKITKRGQNVTFRCDPISEHNRLYWYRQTLGQGPEFLTYFQNEAQLEKSRLLSDRFSAERPKGSFSTLEIQRTEQGDSAMYLCASSNRKNTEAFFGQGTRLTVV.

The rearrangement uses TRBV6-1 and TRBJ2-7, with 9 bases matching TRBD1. V was pared by 0 bases and J by 6 bases, with 3 bases of the junction left unmatched. This CDR3 is built from 14 residues. CDR1 is MNHNS, CDR2 SASEGT, per germline. CDR3 sequence (DNA): TGTGCCAGCAGTGAAGCCGGGGACAGGGCCGAGCAGTACTTC. Translated, it gives CASSEAGDRAEQYF.

To note about this clone: A far larger clone is one base from this, pointing to a likely read error. The CDR3 carries no conserved terminal phenylalanine or tryptophan, so it likely arises from a read error. V and J are TRBV7-9 and TRBJ2-7, with D hard to call. Germline V gene sequence: CDR1 SEHNR, CDR2 FQNEAQ (reference sequence). V lost 6 bases and J lost 2, with 17 bases in between. The CDR3 spans 15 residues. CDR3: CASSFLRYSPYEQYS. The CDR3 nucleotides read TGTGCCAGCAGTTTCCTCCGCTACTCACCCTACGAGCAGTACTCC.

A remark on this clone: Other DNA sequences in the sample encode the same CDR3. This sequence joins TRBV7-3 and TRBJ2-7; the D is unclear. V was trimmed by 2 bases and J by 2 bases, leaving 10 bases between them. This CDR3 is built from 14 residues. The germline gives CDR1 SGHTA, CDR2 FQGTGA. The CDR3 DNA follows: TGTGCCAGCAGCTTACGAGACGGCGCCTACGAGCAGTACTTC. Amino acid sequence: CASSLRDGAYEQYF. The full variable domain, completed using reference TRBV7-3 and TRBJ2-7, is GAGVSQTPSNKVTEKGKYVELRCDPISGHTALYWYRQSLGQGPEFLIYFQGTGAADDSGLPNDRFFAVRPEGSVSTLKIQRTERGDSAVYLCASSLRDGAYEQYFGPGTRLTVT.

This chain uses TRBV19 with TRBJ2-1, with D perhaps matching TRBD2 (6 bases). The V end lost 8 bases, the J end lost 6 bases, and 20 bases lay between the germline ends. The CDR3 sequence is 15 residues long. CDR1 is LNHDA, CDR2 SQIVND, per germline (reference sequence). CDR3 region: CASSRGIVRSNEQFF. CDR3 sequence (DNA): TGTGCCAGTTCACGCGGGATAGTTAGGTCCAATGAGCAGTTCTTC.